This is a list of T cell receptor beta chains from one sample in a study of blood T cell repertoires in COVID-19. Libraries were prepared by immunoSEQ multiplex PCR; TCRdb keeps only in-frame clonotypes and omits some of them. The table records 290,000 or so clones, roughly 90% of them present only once. Material for sequencing was PBMCs or T cells enriched from blood (not recorded which). The receptor source for this set is a woman between 18 and 30 years old with acute COVID-19. The CDR3 runs from the conserved cysteine through the conserved F or W. The order of the fields is V gene, D gene, CDR3 protein. D genes are given only for firm matches.

TRBV19 | NA | CASRWGADPAANYGYTF
TRBV24-1 | NA | CATSADGGVYTEAFF
TRBV5-1 | TRBD2 | CASSLARREGNIQYF
TRBV24-1 | NA | CATSDSGTYEQYF
TRBV29-1 | NA | CSVVIPWGGVLLQETQYF
TRBV3-1/TRBV3-2 | NA | CASSPGLLNPSEQYF
TRBV27 | TRBD1 | CASSTHPDRVSNTGELFF
TRBV18 | NA | CASSPTRSGNTIYF
TRBV2 | NA | CASADYTEAFF
TRBV25-1 | TRBD1 | CASSVTGGNTIYF
TRBV6-1 | NA | CASSERPGFPNEKLFF
TRBV24-1 | TRBD1 | CATSDMTGERETQYF
TRBV7-3 | NA | CASSQGGTSNEQFF
TRBV7-3 | NA | CASSFAGGETQYF
TRBV11-2 | TRBD2 | CASSFGGGRETQYF
TRBV6-5 | NA | CASSYGRSAEAFF
TRBV29-1 | TRBD1 | CSVERTGGTDTQYF
TRBV9 | TRBD2 | CASSGRLALLTDTQYF
TRBV6-5 | TRBD1 | CASSSTGDEQFF
TRBV4-2 | NA | CASSVTGQNQPQHF
TRBV4-1 | TRBD2 | CASSQDSVSLAGVNNEQFF
TRBV10-2 | NA | CASSPGGGSSYNEQFF
TRBV7-9 | NA | CASRDLNTEAFF
TRBV19 | TRBD1 | CASSIRDRKAFF
TRBV30 | NA | CAWGPETQAFF
TRBV7-3 | NA | CASSLTWRYNEQFF
TRBV18 | NA | CASSPGGQPQHF
TRBV9 | TRBD2 | CASSVGSSGRAGNEQYF
TRBV16 | NA | CASSPPDSNEKLFF